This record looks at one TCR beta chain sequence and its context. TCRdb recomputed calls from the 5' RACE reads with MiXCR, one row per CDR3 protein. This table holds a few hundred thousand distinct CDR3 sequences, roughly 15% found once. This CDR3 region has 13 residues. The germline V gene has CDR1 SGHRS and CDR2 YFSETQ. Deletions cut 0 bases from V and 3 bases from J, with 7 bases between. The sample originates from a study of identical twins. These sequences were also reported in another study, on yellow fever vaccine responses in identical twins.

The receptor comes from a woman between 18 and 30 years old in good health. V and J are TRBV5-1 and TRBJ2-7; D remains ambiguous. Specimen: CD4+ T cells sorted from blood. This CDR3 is CASSLVPNYEQYF. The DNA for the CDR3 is TGCGCCAGCAGCTTGGTACCCAACTACGAGCAGTACTTC.